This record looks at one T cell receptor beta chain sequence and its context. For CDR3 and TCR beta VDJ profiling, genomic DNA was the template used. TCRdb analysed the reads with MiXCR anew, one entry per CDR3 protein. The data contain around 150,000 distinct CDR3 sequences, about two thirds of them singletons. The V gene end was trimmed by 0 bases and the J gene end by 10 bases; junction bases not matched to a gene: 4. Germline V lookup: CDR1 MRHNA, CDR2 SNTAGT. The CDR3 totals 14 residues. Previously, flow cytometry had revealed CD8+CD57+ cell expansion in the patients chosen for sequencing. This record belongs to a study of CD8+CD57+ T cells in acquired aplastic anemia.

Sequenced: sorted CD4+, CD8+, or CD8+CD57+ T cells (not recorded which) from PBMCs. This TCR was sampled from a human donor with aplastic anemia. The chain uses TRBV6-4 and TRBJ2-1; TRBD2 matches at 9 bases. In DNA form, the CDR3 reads TGTGCCAGCAGTGACTCTAGCGGGGGCCAAGAGCAGTTCTTC. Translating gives CASSDSSGGQEQFF.